Listed below are T cell receptor beta chains from one sample, sequenced in a study of CD8+CD57+ T cells in acquired aplastic anemia. TCRdb used MiXCR to reprocess the reads, holding one entry per CDR3 protein. Here the sample spans 350,000 to 450,000 distinct CDR3 sequences, around 72% being singletons. The specimen sequenced was sorted CD4+, CD8+, or CD8+CD57+ T cells (not recorded which) from PBMCs. These receptors were taken from a human donor in good health, serving as a control. Each CDR3 is given with its conserved first and last residue. The D gene is left open where the match is weak. Not all rows give a size; the values are once, few, many and, for expanded clones, a class.

length	size	V	J	D	CDR3	DNA
14	many	TRBV30	TRBJ1-2	TRBD1	CAWSRQGGGYGYTF	TGTGCCTGGAGCCGACAGGGAGGAGGCTATGGCTACACCTTC
11	-	TRBV12-5	TRBJ2-7	-	CASGAVGEQYF	TGTGCTAGTGGTGCTGTGGGGGAGCAGTACTTC
12	-	TRBV7-3	TRBJ2-1	-	CASSAGVGVHFF	TGTGCCAGCAGTGCAGGGGTAGGTGTGCACTTCTTC
14	-	TRBV5-1	TRBJ1-4	-	CASSAKGGTETLFF	TGCGCCAGCAGCGCTAAGGGGGGGACTGAAACACTGTTTTTT
15	once	TRBV20-1	TRBJ2-7	TRBD2	CSAELPVAGDGEQYF	TGCAGTGCTGAGCTTCCGGTAGCGGGTGACGGCGAGCAGTACTTC
15	-	TRBV10-3	TRBJ2-1	TRBD1	CAILVGDRGYNEQFF	TGTGCCATCCTGGTGGGGGACAGGGGCTACAATGAGCAGTTCTTC
15	-	TRBV20-1	TRBJ2-6	TRBD1	CSATGGRTGANVLTF	TGCAGTGCCACAGGGGGCAGAACTGGGGCCAACGTCCTGACTTTC
16	-	TRBV5-1	TRBJ1-6	-	CASSLAGAQDNSPLHF	TGCGCCAGCAGCTTGGCAGGGGCTCAAGATAATTCACCCCTCCACTTT
16	-	TRBV24-1	TRBJ1-2	TRBD1	CATSDWTGFANYGYTF	TGTGCCACCAGTGATTGGACAGGGTTTGCTAACTATGGCTACACCTTC
14	-	TRBV5-1	TRBJ2-7	-	CASSPGVYRGEQYF	TGCGCCAGCAGCCCGGGAGTGTACAGGGGCGAGCAGTACTTC
15	-	TRBV7-2	TRBJ1-1	TRBD1	CASTPVGTGVYNEFF	TGTGCCAGCACCCCTGTCGGGACAGGCGTCTACAATGAGTTCTTT
20	-	TRBV24-1	TRBJ2-2	TRBD2	CATSDLRTSGGLTNTGELFF	TGTGCCACCAGTGATCTACGGACTAGCGGGGGGCTAACGAACACCGGGGAGCTGTTTTTT
11	-	TRBV5-1	TRBJ2-7	TRBD1	CASSPGDRRDF	TGCGCCAGCAGCCCGGGGGACAGGCGGGACTTC
13	few	TRBV7-2	TRBJ2-7	-	CASSLAVEHPQHF	TGTGCCAGCAGCTTAGCTGTAGAACACCCCCAGCATTTC
16	-	TRBV11-2	TRBJ1-5	-	CASSLVVTGPGQPQHF	TGTGCCAGCAGCTTAGTAGTGACAGGCCCTGGCCAGCCCCAGCATTTT
15	-	TRBV5-1	TRBJ2-5	TRBD1	CASSLRTGKKETQYF	TGCGCCAGCAGTCTAAGGACAGGGAAAAAAGAGACCCAGTACTTC
12	-	TRBV6-1	TRBJ1-5	-	CASSEEPEVLHF	TGTGCCAGCAGTGAGGAGCCCGAAGTATTGCATTTT
16	-	TRBV9	TRBJ2-3	-	CASSAGVGGHRNAQYF	TGTGCCAGCAGCGCCGGGGTCGGGGGGCATCGTAATGCGCAGTATTTT
13	-	TRBV20-1	TRBJ1-1	-	CSAYRRKNTEAFF	TGCAGTGCTTACAGGAGAAAGAACACTGAAGCTTTCTTT
14	-	TRBV2	TRBJ1-5	-	CASRHSGTGTSEQF	TGTGCCAGCAGACACTCCGGGACCGGGACCTCCGAGCAGTTT
13	once	TRBV28	TRBJ1-6	TRBD1	CASRQGANSPLHF	TGTGCCAGCAGACAGGGGGCCAATTCACCCCTCCACTTT
14	few	TRBV2	TRBJ2-2	-	CASRIDSNTGELFF	TGTGCCAGCAGGATCGACAGCAACACCGGGGAGCTGTTTTTT
15	-	TRBV5-1	TRBJ2-7	-	CASSQEQESNYEQYF	TGCGCCAGCAGCCAAGAACAGGAGTCGAACTACGAGCAGTACTTC
15	many	TRBV9	TRBJ1-1	TRBD1	CASSVGTAMNTEAFF	TGTGCCAGCAGCGTTGGGACAGCCATGAACACTGAAGCTTTCTTT
14	-	TRBV7-8	TRBJ2-3	-	CASRRARGTDKEYF	TGTGCCAGCAGAAGGGCACGGGGTACAGATAAGGAGTATTTT
15	-	TRBV5-6	TRBJ1-4	-	CASSLGQRLDEKLFF	TGTGCCAGCAGCTTGGGGCAGAGATTGGATGAAAAACTGTTTTTT
13	-	TRBV5-8	TRBJ1-5	-	CANLQTEGTPQHF	TGTGCCAACCTCCAGACGGAGGGGACGCCCCAGCATTTT
13	many	TRBV20-1	TRBJ2-5	TRBD2	CSARVAGQETQYF	TGCAGTGCTAGAGTAGCGGGACAAGAGACCCAGTACTTC
14	-	TRBV15	TRBJ1-2	-	CATSRDSVAYGYTF	TGTGCCACCAGCAGAGATTCAGTTGCCTATGGCTACACCTTC
15	-	TRBV7-7	TRBJ1-5	TRBD1	CASSPSRGPAVQTHF	TGTGCCAGCAGCCCATCGAGGGGGCCAGCGGTGCAAACACATTTT
13	-	TRBV3-1	TRBJ1-1	-	CASGQAENTEALF	TGTGCCAGCGGCCAAGCGGAGAACACTGAAGCTCTCTTT
17	once	TRBV7-2	TRBJ2-3	TRBD2	CASSRTSGGHLTDTQYF	TGTGCCAGCAGCAGAACTAGCGGGGGGCACCTCACCGATACGCAGTATTTT
15	many	TRBV20-1	TRBJ2-7	-	CSARDTRDGSYEQYF	TGCAGTGCTAGAGATACCCGGGACGGCTCCTACGAGCAGTACTTC
14	many	TRBV20-1	TRBJ1-5	-	CSARSGYSNQPQHF	TGCAGTGCTAGAAGTGGCTATAGCAATCAGCCCCAGCATTTT
15	many	TRBV24-1	TRBJ2-5	-	CATSKPGRQSETQYF	TGTGCCACCAGCAAACCGGGCAGGCAGTCAGAGACCCAGTACTTC
14	-	TRBV15	TRBJ2-6	-	CASSDEAGANVLTF	TGTGCCAGCAGTGACGAGGCTGGGGCCAACGTCCTGACTTTC
13	many	TRBV10-3	TRBJ2-3	-	CAIYREVTDMQYF	TGTGCCATCTACCGCGAGGTCACAGATATGCAGTATTTT
16	few	TRBV6-5	TRBJ2-3	TRBD1	CASGKTLGQGYDTQYF	TGTGCCAGCGGGAAGACGCTGGGACAGGGGTACGATACGCAGTATTTT
13	-	TRBV19	TRBJ1-5	-	CASSIQGSQPQHF	TGTGCCAGTAGTATTCAGGGGTCGCAGCCCCAGCATTTT
15	-	TRBV7-7	TRBJ2-7	TRBD1	CASSPMGQGGYEQYF	TGTGCCAGCAGCCCTATGGGACAGGGGGGGTACGAGCAGTACTTC
14	many	TRBV7-2	TRBJ1-2	-	CASSGSGVNYGYTF	TGTGCCAGCAGCGGGAGTGGGGTAAACTATGGCTACACCTTC
17	-	TRBV5-1	TRBJ1-2	TRBD1	CASSLAPGGETNYGYTF	TGCGCCAGCAGCTTGGCCCCAGGGGGGGAGACTAACTATGGCTACACCTTC
13	many	TRBV19	TRBJ2-5	-	CASSISDWETQYF	TGTGCCAGTAGTATTTCAGATTGGGAGACCCAGTACTTC
15	-	TRBV9	TRBJ1-4	-	CASSAGAQDFENLFF	TGTGCCAGCAGCGCAGGAGCCCAAGACTTTGAAAACCTGTTTTTT
19	-	TRBV12-3/TRBV12-4	TRBJ2-5	TRBD2	CASSSPLHVAGGPGETQYF	TGTGCCAGCAGCTCCCCTCTCCACGTAGCGGGGGGGCCGGGAGAGACCCAGTACTTC
15	many	TRBV4-3	TRBJ2-2	-	CASSQENRPTGELFF	TGCGCCAGCAGCCAAGAAAACAGGCCTACCGGGGAGCTGTTTTTT
12	-	TRBV10-3	TRBJ2-7	TRBD2	CATGGGTYEQYF	TGTGCCACTGGCGGGGGTACCTACGAGCAGTACTTC
15	many	TRBV7-9	TRBJ2-7	-	CASSLAAGLLGEQYF	TGTGCCAGCAGCTTAGCGGCGGGGCTCTTGGGAGAGCAGTACTTC
14	-	TRBV29-1	TRBJ1-4	-	CSVSHVAKGEKLFF	TGCAGCGTTTCTCACGTAGCGAAAGGCGAAAAACTGTTTTTT
16	-	TRBV7-2	TRBJ2-7	-	CASSLGSSGRLFGQYF	TGTGCCAGCAGCTTAGGGTCCTCGGGGCGGTTGTTCGGGCAGTACTTC
12	once	TRBV20-1	TRBJ1-5	-	CSAGPDNEQQHF	TGCAGTGCTGGACCCGACAATGAGCAGCAGCATTTT
16	-	TRBV5-1	TRBJ2-3	-	CASSLDGREVQDTQYF	TGCGCCAGCAGCTTGGATGGCAGGGAAGTTCAAGATACGCAGTATTTT
13	once	TRBV20-1	TRBJ2-5	-	CSASGRTEETQYF	TGCAGTGCAAGTGGGCGGACGGAAGAGACCCAGTACTTC
16	many	TRBV7-2	TRBJ2-2	TRBD1	CASSLDRQGGTGELFF	TGTGCCAGCAGCTTGGATCGACAGGGCGGCACCGGGGAGCTGTTTTTT
15	many	TRBV5-1	TRBJ2-7	-	CASSLVGGAGYEQYF	TGCGCCAGCAGCTTGGTGGGGGGCGCCGGCTACGAGCAGTACTTC
15	-	TRBV20-1	TRBJ1-1	-	CSARGSYGYNTEAFF	TGCAGTGCTAGGGGCTCCTATGGCTACAACACTGAAGCTTTCTTT
16	-	TRBV6-2/TRBV6-3	TRBJ2-5	-	CAISDTEAQTQYFEYF	-
13	-	TRBV25-1	TRBJ1-2	-	CASSDSTEGGYTF	TGTGCCAGCAGTGACTCGACAGAGGGTGGCTACACCTTC
13	-	TRBV20-1	TRBJ1-5	-	CSATRGPPYAQHF	TGCAGTGCAACACGGGGGCCTCCCTACGCCCAGCATTTT
15	once	TRBV10-3	TRBJ2-5	TRBD1	CAITVRDRGTETHTF	TGTGCCATCACTGTAAGGGACAGGGGGACCGAGACCCACACCTTC